This T cell receptor beta chain emerged from a study of blood T cell repertoires in COVID-19. As for the study in general: Both acute and convalescent COVID-19 samples were obtained from the United States, Italy and Spain. PBMCs, B-cell-depleted T cells, or T cells were the source of the cDNA or gDNA that made up the material.

CDR1 is LGHNA, CDR2 YNFKEQ, per germline. The length of the CDR3 is 14 residues. Germline trimming cut 4 bases from V and 7 bases from J; bases unmatched to any gene: 9. TCRdb's table, derived via immunoSEQ multiplex PCR, lists solely in-frame clones and lacks some. The sample includes under 50,000 clones, around nine tenths of them seen just once. The sequenced sample was peripheral blood. The genes are TRBV4-2 and TRBJ1-1; TRBD1 agrees at 7 bases. The source is a man aged 70-80 years with active COVID-19. The DNA for the CDR3 is TGTGCCAGCAGCCGAACAGGGGCCCCCAATGAAGCTTTCTTT. Residues: CASSRTGAPNEAFF.